A single sample is the source of the 23 T cell receptor beta chains below, sequenced in a study of alternative splicing in chronic myeloid leukemia remission. For the study at large: Trial remission samples were taken at major or complete molecular response, at 12 or 24 months.

Libraries were built from poly-A-enriched mRNA from approximately 0.92 ug total RNA. For each CDR3 protein, TCRdb gives one entry from its re-call of the bulk RNA-seq reads, without DNA. The sample lists 250 to 300 distinct CDR3 sequences, more than 90% occurring once. Sequencing used PBMCs or total blood leukocytes (not recorded which), obtained during remission. These receptors all come from an adult with chronic myeloid leukemia.

V usage is TRBV27 and J usage is TRBJ2-7; TCRdb outputs TRBD2, but without DNA this stays unchecked. Germline V gene lookup returns CDR1 MNHEY and CDR2 SMNVEV (reference sequence). The CDR3 has 13 amino acids. CDR3: CASSSSGRGGQYF.

The rearrangement uses TRBV2 and TRBJ2-1. The CDR3 totals 13 residues. Germline CDR1 and CDR2: SNHLY and FYNNEI. CDR3 amino acids: CASSEPFHNEQFF.

The chain employs TRBV7-9 and TRBJ1-2. This CDR3 has 12 residues. Germline V CDR1 and CDR2: SEHNR, FQNEAQ (reference sequence). The chain's CDR3 is CASSAGTGGYTF.

This rearrangement joins TRBV7-2 to TRBJ2-1. Germline-derived CDR1 and CDR2 are SGHTA and FQGNSA. This CDR3 contains 13 residues. The CDR3 spells CASSSDGLNEQFF.

This clonotype turned up a few times. This chain uses TRBV7-8 with TRBJ1-4. The germline V gene encodes CDR1 SGHVS and CDR2 FQNEAQ. CDR3 size: 13 residues. The chain's CDR3 is CASSLGRGEKLFF.

The chain is built from TRBV11-2 and TRBJ2-7; TCRdb designates TRBD1, a call that cannot be tested without DNA. Looked up from germline, CDR1 is SGHAT and CDR2 is FQNNGV. The CDR3 is made up of 15 amino acids. CDR3 residues: CASSTNRGSHYEQYF.

This clonotype was seen only a few times. The rearrangement links TRBV27 to TRBJ2-6; TCRdb outputs TRBD2, but without DNA this stays unchecked. Germline CDR1 is MNHEY and CDR2 is SMNVEV (reference sequence). CDR3 length equals 15 residues. The CDR3 protein is CASSSGRSGANVLTF. Full variable domain (remainder filled in from reference TRBV27 and TRBJ2-6): EAQVTQNPRYLITVTGKKLTVTCSQNMNHEYMSWYRQDPGLGLRQIYYSMNVEVTDKGDVPEGYKVSRKEKRNFPLILESPSPNQTSLYFCASSSGRSGANVLTFGAGSRLTVL.

This sequence joins TRBV12-3 or TRBV12-4 and TRBJ2-7; TCRdb reports TRBD2, a call that lacks DNA to check it against. This CDR3 comprises 17 residues. CDR3 sequence reads: CASSFLGGGGVTYEQYF.

The chain employs TRBV12-3 or TRBV12-4 and TRBJ1-1. The CDR3 totals 12 residues. This chain's CDR3 is CASTGVFAEAFF.

This rearrangement joins TRBV19 to TRBJ1-3. The CDR3 is 14 amino acids. The germline V gene encodes CDR1 LNHDA and CDR2 SQIVND (reference sequence). CDR3 region: CASTILPAGNTIYF.

The rearrangement joins TRBV11-2 to TRBJ2-5; TCRdb selects TRBD2, and the lack of DNA leaves this call unchecked. Germline CDR1 is SGHAT and CDR2 is FQNNGV. CDR3 length: 14 residues. This CDR3 reads CASSYGGAGETQYF.

This chain uses TRBV5-4 with TRBJ2-2; as DNA is missing, the TRBD2 call by TCRdb cannot be tested. The CDR3 covers 12 residues. Germline CDR1 reads SGHNT; CDR2 reads YYREEE (reference sequence). CDR3 sequence reads: CASRVDTGELFF.

This rearrangement joins TRBV2 to TRBJ1-1; the TCRdb call, TRBD1, lacks DNA for checking. The CDR3 runs 15 residues. Germline-derived CDR1 and CDR2 are SNHLY and FYNNEI. CDR3 sequence: CASSAGQTLNTEAFF.

The J gene is TRBJ2-1, the V gene TRBV27; with no DNA, the TCRdb D assignment of TRBD2 cannot be verified. Germline CDR1 is MNHEY and CDR2 is SMNVEV (reference sequence). The CDR3 is 15 residues long. CDR3 loop: CASSFLAGWGDEQFF.

J is TRBJ1-1 and V is TRBV5-1; the TRBD1 assignment by TCRdb is unverifiable without DNA. The CDR3 is made up of 15 amino acids. CDR1 is SGHRS, CDR2 YFSETQ, per germline. The CDR3 here is CASSWGQGIVPEAFF.

This clonotype appeared a single time. The V and J genes are TRBV18 and TRBJ2-1; the D gene TCRdb calls, TRBD1, cannot be checked with no DNA. This CDR3 comprises 15 residues. Germline V gene data show CDR1 as KGHSH and CDR2 as LQKENI. CDR3 residues: CASSQQGGQYNEQFF.

V and J are TRBV3-1 and TRBJ1-1. The CDR3 length is 14 residues. CDR1 and CDR2 (germline): LGHDT, YNNKEL (reference sequence). CDR3 loop: CASSYQGARTEAFF.

The chain combines TRBV30 with TRBJ2-7. This CDR3 region has 12 residues. Germline CDR1 reads GTSNPN; CDR2 reads SVGIG (reference sequence). The CDR3: CAWKDLSYEQYF.

The V and J genes are TRBV29-1 and TRBJ2-3; TCRdb's D call, TRBD1, is unchecked because there is no DNA. The CDR3 loop spans 13 amino acids. Germline V gene data show CDR1 as SQVTM and CDR2 as ANQGSEA. CDR3 in amino acids: CSAWDRPGDTQYF.

The chain combines TRBV29-1 with TRBJ2-1; TCRdb designates TRBD2, a call that cannot be tested without DNA. CDR3 length: 14 amino acids. Germline CDR1 SQVTM, CDR2 ANQGSEA. CDR3 residues: CSVLGTSVYNEQFF.

The rearrangement links TRBV5-1 to TRBJ2-1; TCRdb gives TRBD2 as the D gene, but with no DNA this cannot be confirmed. Germline V CDR1 and CDR2: SGHRS, YFSETQ. The CDR3 spans 17 residues. CDR3 protein: CASSLGSPGASFNEQFF.

The J gene is TRBJ1-1, the V gene TRBV6-6; TCRdb's D gene call, TRBD1, goes unchecked for lack of DNA. Germline values: CDR1 MNHNY, CDR2 SVGAGI (reference sequence). The CDR3 extends over 18 amino acids. This CDR3 reads CATSAGTGWSPENTEAFF.

The rearrangement joins TRBV11-2 to TRBJ1-1. The CDR3 length is 13 residues. In germline, CDR1 is SGHAT, CDR2 FQNNGV. CDR3 loop: CASSSRRGTEAFF.